This T cell receptor beta chain derives from a study of OX40 agonist ivuxolimab in advanced cancers. The CDR3 sequence is 16 residues long. Looked up from germline, CDR1 is MDHEN and CDR2 is SYDVKM. V shed 5 bases and J 4 bases; nucleotides not matched to a gene: 9. Only in-frame clones appear in the TCRdb table, and some are missing; sequencing was by immunoSEQ multiplex PCR. The sample yields roughly 28,000 clones, 70% to 90% seen once. This sample comprised CD4+ or CD8+ T cells sorted from blood, obtained in a trial of the OX40 agonist ivuxolimab. The receptor was derived from an adult with an advanced solid tumor such as melanoma, head and neck, liver or kidney cancer. This chain connects TRBV28 to TRBJ1-5, with 9 bases aligning to TRBD1. The CDR3 reads CASSDGQGWANQPQHF. Here the CDR3 DNA reads TGTGCCAGCAGTGACGGACAGGGGTGGGCGAATCAGCCCCAGCATTTT.